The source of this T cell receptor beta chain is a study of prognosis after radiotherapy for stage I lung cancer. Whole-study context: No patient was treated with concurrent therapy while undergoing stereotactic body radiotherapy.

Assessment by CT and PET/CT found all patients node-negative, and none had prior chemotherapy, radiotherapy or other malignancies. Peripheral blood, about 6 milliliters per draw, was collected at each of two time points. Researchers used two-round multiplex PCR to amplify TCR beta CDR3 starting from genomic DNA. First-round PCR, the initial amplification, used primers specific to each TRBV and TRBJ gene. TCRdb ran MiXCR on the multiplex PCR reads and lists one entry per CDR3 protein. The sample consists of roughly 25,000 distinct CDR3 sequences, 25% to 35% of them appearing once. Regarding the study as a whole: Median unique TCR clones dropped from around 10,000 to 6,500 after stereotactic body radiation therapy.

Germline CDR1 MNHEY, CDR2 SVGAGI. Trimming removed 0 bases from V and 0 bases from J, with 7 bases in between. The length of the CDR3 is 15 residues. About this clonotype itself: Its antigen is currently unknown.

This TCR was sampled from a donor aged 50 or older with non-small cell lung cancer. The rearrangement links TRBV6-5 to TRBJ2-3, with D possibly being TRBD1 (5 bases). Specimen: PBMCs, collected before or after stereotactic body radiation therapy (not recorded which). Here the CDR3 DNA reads TGTGCCAGCAGTTACTCTACAGGTAGCACAGATACGCAGTATTTT. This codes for CASSYSTGSTDTQYF.